One and the same sample provided the 20 T cell receptor beta chains below, sequenced in a study of T cells in narcolepsy (dated by TCRdb to 2016 to 2018). Libraries were constructed by the immunoSEQ multiplex PCR assay. The immuneACCESS repertoire file appears here via TCRdb, limited to in-frame rearrangements. These files lack a portion of the clones; in checked studies, under half of the deficit traces to unresolved V genes, and the cause of the others is not known. This sample comprises approximately 30,000 clones, roughly 80% of them detected only once. Jointly, the top ten make up under 1.3% of the sample. Sequencing used CD45RA- memory CD4+ T cells from PBMCs. The meaning of the sample's cell subset or site label: memory T cells sorted ex vivo from peripheral blood. These receptors all stem from a human donor with narcolepsy.

The CDR3 DNA reads as TGTGCCAGCTCACCACCAGGGCGGAACTACAATGAGCAGTTCTTC. Protein: CASSPPGRNYNEQFF. The chain employs TRBV18 and TRBJ2-1; D not resolved. CDR3 length: 15 residues. The V and J ends lost 0 bases and 3 bases respectively, with 9 bases between them. Germline V gives CDR1 KGHSH, CDR2 LQKENI.

The V call is TRBV28, the J call TRBJ2-6; possibly TRBD1 for D (6 bases). Trimming stripped 6 bases from V and 2 bases from J, with 17 bases between. This CDR3 is built from 17 residues. Germline V lookup: CDR1 MDHEN, CDR2 SYDVKM. CDR3: CASRAQGSNTGANVLTF. The CDR3 DNA reads as TGTGCCAGCAGAGCCCAGGGGTCAAATACTGGGGCCAACGTCCTGACTTTC. The entire variable domain, with the rest obtained from reference TRBV28 and TRBJ2-6, is as follows: DVKVTQSSRYLVKRTGEKVFLECVQDMDHENMFWYRQDPGLGLRLIYFSYDVKMKEKGDIPEGYSVSREKKERFSLILESASTNQTSMYLCASRAQGSNTGANVLTFGAGSRLTVL.

The chain has TRBV5-8 and TRBJ1-3, with D unresolved. The CDR3 loop spans 16 amino acids. V shed 4 bases and J shed 2 bases, with 16 bases lying between them. Germline CDR1 is SGHTS and CDR2 is YDEGEE. The CDR3 nucleotides are TGTGCCAGCAGCCCATCGCCTGGCGAGCCTGGAAACACCATATATTTT. The encoded protein is CASSPSPGEPGNTIYF.

CDR3 nucleotide sequence: TGCAGCGTTGGACAGACGAACACTGAAGCTTTCTTT. Translating gives CSVGQTNTEAFF. The chain has TRBV29-1 and TRBJ1-1; possible D gene TRBD1, 5 bases. Trimming left V 4 bases short and J 1 base short, with 7 bases between. Germline V CDR1 and CDR2: SQVTM, ANQGSEA. The CDR3 has 12 residues.

This chain uses TRBV4-2 with TRBJ2-3; weak D call: TRBD2 (5 bases). The V end was cut by 0 bases, the J end by 5 bases, with 6 bases between. CDR1 is LGHNA and CDR2 is YNFKEQ in the germline V gene. The length of the CDR3 is 13 residues. CDR3 coding DNA: TGTGCCAGCAGCCAAGAGGGGAGAGATACGCAGTATTTT. Translation gives CASSQEGRDTQYF.

The chain combines TRBV15 with TRBJ2-7; a possible D gene is TRBD1 (5 bases). The CDR3 sequence is 13 residues long. V lost 5 bases, J lost 3 bases, and 11 bases lay in between. From germline, CDR1 is LNHNV and CDR2 YYDKDF (reference sequence). The CDR3 protein is CATSPQASYEQYF. The CDR3 DNA follows: TGTGCCACCAGCCCACAGGCCAGCTACGAGCAGTACTTC.

The chain carries TRBV2 and TRBJ2-3; D is perhaps TRBD1 or TRBD2 (6 bases each). The CDR3 is made up of 18 amino acids. V lost 2 bases, J lost 8 bases, and 26 bases lay in between. The germline CDR1 and CDR2 sequences are SNHLY and FYNNEI. Written as DNA, the CDR3 is TGTGCCAGCAGTGAATTGGGGGCTTCGGGGGCCCCCCATGCTACGCAGTATTTT. This gives the protein CASSELGASGAPHATQYF.

This chain uses TRBV7-9 with TRBJ2-1; D is unclear. The CDR3 has 11 residues. Germline-derived CDR1 and CDR2 are SEHNR and FQNEAQ (reference sequence). Trimming removed 5 bases from V and 10 bases from J, with 9 bases in between. CDR3 sequence: CASSQSTEQFF. The CDR3 DNA is TGTGCCAGCAGCCAATCGACCGAGCAGTTCTTC.

The chain uses TRBV28 and TRBJ2-1; 8 nucleotides line up with TRBD1. The ends lost 6 bases at V and 10 bases at J; junction bases unmatched: 11. The germline gives CDR1 MDHEN, CDR2 SYDVKM. The length of the CDR3 is 14 residues. The chain's CDR3 is CASRSQGARLEQFF. The CDR3 nucleotides read TGTGCCAGCAGGAGCCAGGGGGCACGTCTGGAGCAGTTCTTC.

This clone is a singleton in its sample. The CDR3 spells CASSPRRGSTNEKLFF. The CDR3 DNA follows: TGTGCCAGCAGCCCCCGCAGGGGTTCAACTAATGAAAAACTGTTTTTT. V is TRBV7-8 and J is TRBJ1-4; possibly TRBD1 for D (6 bases). CDR1 is SGHVS, CDR2 FQNEAQ, per germline. V was trimmed by 5 bases and J by 0 bases, leaving 13 bases between them. The CDR3 contains 16 residues.

This sequence joins TRBV5-5 and TRBJ2-5; TRBD2 agrees at 15 bases. The CDR3 runs 19 residues. V lost 3 bases to trimming and J lost 2 bases; unmatched junction nucleotides: 11. Germline CDR1 is SGHKS and CDR2 is YYEKEE (reference sequence). The chain's CDR3 is CASSSQDGTSGGPQETQYF. CDR3 bases: TGTGCCAGCAGCTCCCAAGATGGGACTAGCGGGGGGCCACAAGAGACCCAGTACTTC.

The chain is built from TRBV28 and TRBJ2-1, with 8 nucleotides matching TRBD1. CDR3 length: 15 residues. The junction had 8 bases not matched to a gene; V was cut back by 7 bases and J by 3 bases. Germline V gene data show CDR1 as MDHEN and CDR2 as SYDVKM. CDR3 in DNA: TGTGCCAGCACTCTTACCGGGACAGGCTACAATGAGCAGTTCTTC. Translating it yields CASTLTGTGYNEQFF.

This clone was seen only a few times. CDR3 sequence: CASSKDRSYEQYF. CDR3 nucleotides: TGCGCCAGCAGTAAAGACAGATCCTACGAGCAGTACTTC. The chain has TRBV10-1 and TRBJ2-7; tentative D call: TRBD1 (5 bases). V was cut by 5 bases and J by 1 base, with 9 bases left in between. The CDR3 loop spans 13 amino acids. Per the germline V gene, CDR1 is WNHNN and CDR2 is SYGVQD (reference sequence).

V is TRBV5-1 and J is TRBJ2-2, with D perhaps matching TRBD1 (6 bases). Trimming took off 2 bases at V and 5 bases at J, with 10 bases between the two ends. This CDR3 is built from 14 residues. The V gene's germline CDR1 is SGHRS and CDR2 YFSETQ. The CDR3: CASSFRGETGELFF. The DNA for the CDR3 is TGCGCCAGCAGCTTCAGGGGTGAAACCGGGGAGCTGTTTTTT.

The V and J genes are TRBV11-3 and TRBJ2-5, with D maybe TRBD2 (5 bases). Trimming removed 5 bases from V and 4 bases from J, with 11 bases in between. CDR3 size: 13 residues. CDR1 is SGHNT, CDR2 YENEEA, per germline. The CDR3 region has the DNA TGTGCCAGCAGCCCCTCGGGGTTAGAGACCCAGTACTTC. It encodes CASSPSGLETQYF.

The CDR3, as DNA: TGTGCCATCAGTGAGTCGGGACAGACCTCTGGAAACACCATATATTTT. Translated, it gives CAISESGQTSGNTIYF. This chain connects TRBV10-3 to TRBJ1-3; 7 bases line up with TRBD1. The trim removed 0 bases at V and 0 bases at J, leaving 2 bases unmatched. Germline CDR1 is ENHRY and CDR2 is SYGVKD. This CDR3 is built from 16 residues.

In this sample, this clone turned up a few times. This chain connects TRBV28 to TRBJ2-2; a weak D match, TRBD1 (6 bases). The CDR3 is made up of 15 amino acids. Deletions cut 3 bases from V and 2 bases from J, with 10 bases between. Germline assignment: CDR1 MDHEN and CDR2 SYDVKM. The CDR3: CASSFLQGNTGELFF. CDR3 nucleotide sequence: TGTGCCAGCAGTTTCTTACAGGGAAACACCGGGGAGCTGTTTTTT.

The CDR3 is CASSQRTGGTDTQYF. In DNA, the CDR3 is TGTGCCAGCAGCCAAAGAACAGGGGGCACAGATACGCAGTATTTT. The chain employs TRBV14 and TRBJ2-3; 7 bases fit TRBD1. Germline CDR1 is SGHDN and CDR2 is FVKESK. V lost 2 bases, J lost 1 base, and 3 bases stayed unmatched. CDR3 length: 15 residues.

This clone was observed a single time. The chain is built from TRBV15 and TRBJ2-5; D may be TRBD2 (5 bases). Germline V gene lookup returns CDR1 LNHNV and CDR2 YYDKDF (reference sequence). The CDR3 is 14 amino acids. V shed 0 bases and J shed 5 bases, with 10 bases lying between them. CDR3 protein: CATSRDHPGETQYF. The CDR3, as DNA: TGTGCCACCAGCAGAGATCATCCGGGGGAGACCCAGTACTTC.

The chain uses TRBV10-1 and TRBJ2-5; D possibly corresponds to TRBD1 (5 bases). The CDR3 loop spans 15 amino acids. The V end lost 0 bases, the J end lost 1 base, and 9 bases lay between the germline ends. Germline V CDR1 and CDR2: WNHNN, SYGVQD (reference sequence). CDR3 sequence reads: CASSESAGPQETQYF. Here the CDR3 DNA reads TGCGCCAGCAGTGAGTCCGCAGGGCCCCAAGAGACCCAGTACTTC.